This T cell receptor (beta chain) was recovered during a study of T cells in Graves' hyperthyroidism and ophthalmopathy. Amplified TCR beta CDR3 regions came from RNA transcripts. The HTBI primer set drove a first-round RT-PCR of the TCR CDR3. TCRdb processed the multiplex PCR reads anew with MiXCR; each CDR3 protein has one entry. Among about 510,000 distinct CDR3 sequences, 40% to 55% were seen once, and the ten largest hold around 44%. This clonotype occurred a few times. Material for sequencing was peripheral blood or thyroid tissue (not recorded which). The receptor was derived from an adult woman with Graves' disease, either hyperthyroidism or ophthalmopathy (not recorded which).

The CDR3 region is CASSPRGGGASYNEQFF. CDR3 nucleotides: TGTGCCAGCAGCCCGCGGGGGGGGGGGGCTAGCTACAATGAGCAGTTCTTC. The chain combines TRBV7-9 with TRBJ2-7; TRBD2 agrees at 9 bases. TRBJ2-1 matches the DNA end more closely, so the J call is doubtful. Germline CDR1 reads SEHNR; CDR2 reads FQNEAQ (reference sequence). CDR3 length: 17 residues.